This T cell receptor (beta chain) was recorded in a study of cytotoxic CD8 clonotypes in ibrutinib-treated CLL. Overall study context: By median roughly 5.5 years, 12 had progressed and approximately 15 stayed remitted; responses had been 2 complete and some 24 partial. Median treatment time before response sampling was approximately twelve months, range 6 to 36.

Measured with immunoSEQ multiplex PCR; TCRdb has only the in-frame clones, and not every one. The data hold 300,000 to 350,000 clones, with around four fifths observed a single time. The sample holds a few counts of this clone. What it binds is not known. Germline V lookup: CDR1 MNHNS, CDR2 SASEGT. CDR3 length: 15 residues. V lost 2 bases, J lost 7 bases, and 5 bases stayed unmatched. General study results and limits: Rare overall, public clonotypes shrank or held steady under therapy. Sampling of sustained-remission and progressing patients occurred at differing times.

The TCR originated in a human donor with chronic lymphocytic leukemia. Here the sequenced sample was PBMCs, taken before ibrutinib treatment. The chain recombines TRBV6-1 with TRBJ2-1; TRBD2 agrees at 10 bases. For the CDR3, the DNA is TGTGCCAGCAGTGAACTAGCGGGAGTCTTAAATGAGCAGTTCTTC. It specifies CASSELAGVLNEQFF.